Each of the 24 T cell receptor beta chains below was sequenced from the same sample in a study of breast tumors, draining lymph nodes, adjacent tissues. TCRdb analysed the multiplex PCR reads with MiXCR anew, one entry per CDR3 protein. The sample includes about 200,000 distinct CDR3 sequences, under 35% of them seen just once. Axillary draining lymph nodes of breast cancer patients supplied the node samples. The sequencing input was axillary lymph node tissue. All receptors derive from a female donor with breast cancer. Some clones in this sample may be carry-over from other donors' samples.

This clonotype was found a few times. One junction end does not reproduce the germline sequence, and a read error may be involved. This rearrangement joins TRBV20-1 to TRBJ2-5; D unclear. CDR3 length equals 11 residues. Germline CDR1 and CDR2: DFQATT and SNEGSKA (reference sequence). CDR3 loop: CSARDFETQSF. The CDR3 DNA is TGCAGTGCTAGAGATTTCGAGACCCAGTCCTTC.

A remark on this clonotype: With a much larger clone just one base away, this may be a read error. The chain recombines TRBV6-5 with TRBJ1-5; D perhaps matches TRBD1 (5 bases). With 5 bases removed from V and 5 bases from J, the gap between germline ends came to 13 bases. Looked up from germline, CDR1 is MNHEY and CDR2 is SVGAGI. This CDR3 has 14 residues. The CDR3 DNA is TGTGCCAGCAGTGCTACTGACAGCGATCAGCCCCAGCATTTT. This encodes CASSATDSDQPQHF.

This chain links TRBV4-3 with TRBJ2-3; TRBD2 matches 10 bases. The CDR3 covers 15 residues. V lost 4 bases to trimming and J lost 6 bases; unmatched junction nucleotides: 7. Germline-derived CDR1 and CDR2 are LGHNA and YSLEER. CDR3 sequence reads: CASSRPSGGADTQYF. The CDR3 DNA reads as TGCGCCAGCAGCCGACCGAGCGGGGGGGCTGATACGCAGTATTTT.

This clonotype was observed at least ten times. V and J are TRBV30 and TRBJ2-2; 7 bases match TRBD2. The J segment lost 2 bases and the V segment lost 3 bases, leaving 6 bases of the junction unmatched. Germline CDR1 is GTSNPN and CDR2 is SVGIG (reference sequence). The CDR3 is 15 residues long. DNA for the CDR3: TGTGCCTGGAGCCCGGGACTACCAAACACCGGGGAGCTGTTTTTT. Translated, it gives CAWSPGLPNTGELFF.

This rearrangement joins TRBV7-3 to TRBJ1-5; maybe TRBD1 (5 bases). CDR3 length equals 14 residues. Germline V gene data show CDR1 as SGHTA and CDR2 as FQGTGA. The germline V and J ends were trimmed by 5 bases and 3 bases, with 11 bases remaining between them. Here the CDR3 DNA reads TGTGCCAGCAGCATCCCAGGGTTCAATCAGCCCCAGCATTTT. Its translation: CASSIPGFNQPQHF.

The V gene is TRBV11-2, the J gene TRBJ2-7, with 9 bases that match TRBD2. The V gene's germline CDR1 is SGHAT and CDR2 FQNNGV. The CDR3 covers 19 residues. V lost 5 bases, J lost 0 bases, and 17 bases stayed unmatched. CDR3 in amino acids: CASSPINRTREGSSYEQYF. CDR3 bases: TGTGCCAGCAGCCCCATAAACAGGACGCGGGAGGGTTCCTCCTACGAGCAGTACTTC. Full variable domain (outside the CDR3, taken from reference TRBV11-2 and TRBJ2-7): EAGVAQSPRYKIIEKRQSVAFWCNPISGHATLYWYQQILGQGPKLLIQFQNNGVVDDSQLPKDRFSAERLKGVDSTLKIQPAKLEDSAVYLCASSPINRTREGSSYEQYFGPGTRLTVT.

The chain links TRBV5-6 to TRBJ2-7; 12 positions match TRBD1. Trimming at V came to 3 bases and at J to 0 bases, leaving 1 base not matched to a gene. Per the germline V gene, CDR1 is SGHDT and CDR2 is YYEEEE. The CDR3 sequence is 15 residues long. CDR3 sequence (DNA): TGTGCCAGCAGCTGGGACAGGGGGCCCTCCTACGAGCAGTACTTC. Its translation is CASSWDRGPSYEQYF.

The V and J genes are TRBV6-5 and TRBJ2-1, with TRBD2 matching 12 bases. The CDR3 is made up of 16 amino acids. J gave up 4 bases and V 4 bases, and 5 bases lay outside the gene matches. Germline values: CDR1 MNHEY, CDR2 SVGAGI. The CDR3 reads CASSSYGLAGYNEQFF. CDR3 DNA: TGTGCCAGCAGTTCCTATGGACTAGCGGGGTACAATGAGCAGTTCTTC.

This clonotype was detected a few times. The chain has TRBV6-5 and TRBJ2-1; TRBD2 aligns across 9 bases. The germline V gene has CDR1 MNHEY and CDR2 SVGAGI. This CDR3 comprises 14 residues. V was clipped by 2 bases and J by 7 bases; unmatched bases: 3. The CDR3 DNA follows: TGTGCCAGCAGTTACGCGGGAGGGCGTAATGAGCAGTTCTTC. Its translation is CASSYAGGRNEQFF.

This clonotype has at least ten counts. This sequence joins TRBV11-2 and TRBJ2-2; 7 bases agree with TRBD2. The length of the CDR3 is 15 residues. Germline V lookup: CDR1 SGHAT, CDR2 FQNNGV. The trim removed 0 bases at V and 5 bases at J, leaving 3 bases unmatched. The CDR3 protein is CASSLDLSGTGELFF. The CDR3 nucleotides read TGTGCCAGCAGCTTAGATCTTAGCGGGACCGGGGAGCTGTTTTTT.

Turning to this clonotype: A much larger clone differs by one base, so this may be a read error. Here the CDR3 reads CASSPYGGSQETQYF. The CDR3 nucleotides read TGTGCCAGCAGCCCTTATGGCGGCAGCCAAGAGACCCAGTACTTC. The rearrangement links TRBV6-6 to TRBJ2-5; the D is unclear. The CDR3 loop spans 15 amino acids. Germline V gene data show CDR1 as MNHNY and CDR2 as SVGAGI (reference sequence). V shed 6 bases and J shed 1 base, with 15 bases lying between them.

This clonotype was counted ten times or more. The chain employs TRBV24-1 and TRBJ2-2, with D maybe TRBD1 (5 bases). In germline, CDR1 is KGHDR, CDR2 SFDVKD. This CDR3 comprises 13 residues. Trimming shortened V by 9 bases and J by 6 bases, and 13 bases separated the two germline ends. DNA for the CDR3: TGTGCCACCGTTCCCTCAGGGTCCGGGGAGCTGTTTTTT. Protein product: CATVPSGSGELFF.

This rearrangement joins TRBV2 to TRBJ1-6, with a tentative D call TRBD1 (6 bases). Germline V CDR1 and CDR2: SNHLY, FYNNEI. The V end lost 4 bases, the J end lost 7 bases, and 14 bases lay between the germline ends. This CDR3 is built from 15 residues. As DNA, the CDR3 is TGTGCCAGCAGTGGGCAGGGGCCGGAAAATTCACCCCTCCACTTT. Protein sequence: CASSGQGPENSPLHF. Using reference TRBV2 and TRBJ1-6 for the parts outside the CDR3, the full variable domain is EPEVTQTPSHQVTQMGQEVILRCVPISNHLYFYWYRQILGQKVEFLVSFYNNEISEKSEIFDDQFSVERPDGSNFTLKIRSTKLEDSAMYFCASSGQGPENSPLHFGNGTRLTVT.

Ten or more counts support this clonotype. The chain couples TRBV7-2 to TRBJ2-7, with D possibly being TRBD2 (6 bases). CDR3 size: 17 residues. CDR1 is SGHTA, CDR2 FQGNSA, per germline. Between the trimmed V and J ends, which lost 1 base and 0 bases, there was a span of 16 bases. DNA for the CDR3: TGTGCCAGCAGCTTAGGGGCGGTTCTAGCGAGCTCCTACGAGCAGTACTTC. Residues: CASSLGAVLASSYEQYF.

The CDR3 DNA reads as TGTGCCAGCAGCGTAGGTTTCGAGGACTCACCCCTCCACTTT. This encodes CASSVGFEDSPLHF. The chain is built from TRBV9 and TRBJ1-6; no clear D gene. V lost 0 bases to trimming and J lost 10 bases, with 11 bases between them. The CDR3 sequence is 14 residues long. CDR1 and CDR2 from the germline V gene are SGDLS and YYNGEE.

This clonotype occurred many times. The chain has TRBV6-1 and TRBJ2-5; 16 bases agree with TRBD2. CDR1 is MNHNS and CDR2 is SASEGT in the germline V gene. Trimming cost V 6 bases and J 4 bases; bases outside gene matches: 8. The CDR3 sequence is 17 residues long. The chain's CDR3 is CASRGLAGGPSGETQYF. In DNA, the CDR3 is TGTGCCAGCAGGGGACTAGCGGGAGGGCCCTCGGGAGAGACCCAGTACTTC.

This clonotype was observed a handful of times. The conserved closing phenylalanine or tryptophan is absent in this CDR3, likely reflecting a read error. No DNA is shown, since the ends of the CDR3 on it are uncertain; the CDR3 is the one TCRdb lists. The chain employs TRBV10-2 and TRBJ1-1; TRBD1 is the table's D call and was not checked against the DNA. The CDR3 region is 8 residues in length, termini included. Germline V gene data show CDR1 as WSHSY and CDR2 as SAAADI. CDR3 loop: CASIRDPG.

This clonotype was seen at least ten times. The gene calls are TRBV18 and TRBJ1-2; D remains ambiguous. The CDR3 sequence is 14 residues long. V lost 3 bases, J lost 6 bases, and 14 bases lay in between. Per germline, CDR1 KGHSH and CDR2 LQKENI. DNA of the CDR3: TGTGCCAGCTCACCGGATTTCGACACGCATGGCTACACCTTC. It specifies CASSPDFDTHGYTF.

J is TRBJ1-6 and V is TRBV7-6, with D perhaps matching TRBD1 (5 bases). The CDR3 runs to 14 residues. Germline values: CDR1 SGHVS, CDR2 FNYEAQ. V shed 4 bases and J shed 10 bases, with 14 bases lying between them. The CDR3 nucleotides read TGTGCCAGCAGCTCCTACGAGGGGAGATCACCCCTCCACTTT. Translation: CASSSYEGRSPLHF.

This clonotype showed up many times. This rearrangement joins TRBV24-1 to TRBJ1-2; no reliable D call. The CDR3 totals 22 residues. Germline V gives CDR1 KGHDR, CDR2 SFDVKD. Trimming cost V 1 base and J 1 base, with 30 bases left between them. The CDR3 nucleotides read TGTGCCACCAGTGATTTTTTTTGTTTGGTTGGTTACCCAGGTGAGATTAACTATGGCTACACCTTC. This gives the protein CATSDFFCLVGYPGEINYGYTF.

A remark on this clonotype: A much larger clone differs by one base, so this may be a read error. The chain uses TRBV5-4 and TRBJ2-1, with D perhaps TRBD2 (6 bases). The CDR3 has 15 residues. V was clipped by 1 base and J by 4 bases, with 12 bases between them. The germline CDR1 and CDR2 sequences are SGHNT and YYREEE (reference sequence). As DNA, the CDR3 is TGTGCCAGCAGCTTGCGGACTACCGGTTACAATGAGCAGTTCTTC. This encodes CASSLRTTGYNEQFF.

As to this clonotype: A junction boundary mismatches the germline segment, possibly from a read error. This rearrangement joins TRBV3-1 to TRBJ1-3; D gene uncertain. Germline V CDR1 and CDR2: LGHDT, YNNKEL (reference sequence). The CDR3 is 8 residues long. The CDR3, as DNA: TGTGCCAGCAGCCGGACCCGGTTC. Protein: CASSRTRF.

In nucleotides, the CDR3 is TGCGCCAGCAGAACGAGCGGGAGCTCCTACAATGAGCAGTTCTTC. Protein: CASRTSGSSYNEQFF. The V gene is TRBV5-1, the J gene TRBJ2-1; 8 bases match TRBD2. CDR1 and CDR2 from the germline V gene are SGHRS and YFSETQ. The trim removed 5 bases at V and 0 bases at J, leaving 4 bases unmatched. The CDR3 spans 15 residues. Looking up the rest from reference TRBV5-1 and TRBJ2-1 gives the full variable domain: KAGVTQTPRYLIKTRGQQVTLSCSPISGHRSVSWYQQTPGQGLQFLFEYFSETQRNKGNFPGRFSGRQFSNSRSEMNVSTLELGDSALYLCASRTSGSSYNEQFFGPGTRLTVL.

This clonotype was observed at least ten times. The chain couples TRBV7-2 to TRBJ2-3; no clear D. Germline CDR1 reads SGHTA; CDR2 reads FQGNSA. CDR3 length equals 13 residues. V was shortened by 1 base and J by 4 bases, with 6 bases between the two germline ends. This chain's CDR3 is CASSLVRPDTQYF. The CDR3, as DNA: TGTGCCAGCAGCTTAGTACGCCCAGATACGCAGTATTTT.